A selection of T cell receptor beta chains follows, all from one sample in a study of T-cell reconstitution after alpha-beta-depleted transplantation in children. TCRdb recomputed calls from the PCR reads with MiXCR, one row per CDR3 protein. The data contain approximately 630,000 distinct CDR3 sequences, around 13% of them singletons. The sequenced sample was PBMCs, obtained before TCRalphabeta/CD19-depleted stem cell transplant. The source is a girl aged 2 to 9 with congenital amegakaryocytic thrombocytopenia, due to receive a stem cell transplant. Each CDR3 is given with its conserved first and last residue. A D gene is named only where the DNA matches it firmly. Expanded clones get a size class; other rows say once, few or many, or leave the size out.

TRBV2	TRBJ1-2	.	.	TGTGCCAGCATCCGACTGCAGGCTGGCTACACCTTC	CASIRLQAGYTF
TRBV10-3	TRBJ2-1	.	.	TGTGCCACCGGAGACCCTACGTTCCTCTACAATGAGCAGTTCTTC	CATGDPTFLYNEQFF
TRBV6-2/TRBV6-3	TRBJ2-4	.	many	TGTGCCAGCAGTTTTTCGACGGTAGCCAAAAACATTCAGTACTTC	CASSFSTVAKNIQYF
TRBV4-1	TRBJ2-5	.	many	TGCGCCAGCAGCCAAGTGAATGTGGGGCTAGTGGAGACCCAGTACTTC	CASSQVNVGLVETQYF
TRBV27	TRBJ2-1	.	many	TGTGCCAGCACCAAAGGTACAGGTGGATTCAATGAGCAGTTCTTC	CASTKGTGGFNEQFF
TRBV12-3/TRBV12-4	TRBJ2-2	TRBD1	.	TGTGCCAGCAGTTCCTCCAACAGGGGGCCGGGGGAGCTGTTTTTT	CASSSSNRGPGELFF
TRBV12-3/TRBV12-4	TRBJ1-1	.	.	TGTGCCAGCAGCACACAGGTCCGGAACACTGAAGCTTTCTTT	CASSTQVRNTEAFF
TRBV11-2	TRBJ2-7	.	.	TGTGCCAGCAGCGGGATCGGGGTTCCCCTCGAGCAGTACTTC	CASSGIGVPLEQYF
TRBV7-6	TRBJ2-1	TRBD2	many	TGTGCCAGCAGCTTAGTTACTAGCGGGAGGGACGAGCAGTTCTTC	CASSLVTSGRDEQFF
TRBV5-1	TRBJ2-4	TRBD1	few	TGCGCCAGCAGCTTGGAACAGGGGGTAAACATTCAGTACTTC	CASSLEQGVNIQYF
TRBV7-9	TRBJ2-2	TRBD1	many	TGTGCCAGCAGTAGGACAGGGTCGGCCACCGGGGAGCTGTTTTTT	CASSRTGSATGELFF
TRBV12-3/TRBV12-4	TRBJ2-3	TRBD2	many	TGTGCCAGCATCCTGGGGGGGGGAGCTGGTACGCAGTATTTT	CASILGGGAGTQYF
TRBV19	TRBJ2-5	.	.	TGTGCCAGTAGTACCGGGACACTCCAAGAGACCCAGTACTTC	CASSTGTLQETQYF
TRBV2	TRBJ2-3	.	few	TGTGCCAGCAGAAAGTCGACCGCCCCAGATACGCAGTATTTT	CASRKSTAPDTQYF
TRBV20-1	TRBJ2-3	.	many	TGCAGTGCCACGACAGAGGGGCGCACAGATACGCAGTATTTT	CSATTEGRTDTQYF
TRBV5-1	TRBJ2-5	.	many	TGTGCCAGCAGTTCGGGACTGCAAGAGACCCAGTACTTC	CASSSGLQETQYF
TRBV5-1	TRBJ1-2	TRBD1	many	TGCGCCAGCAGCTTGAATTGGGACAGATACTATGGCTACACCTTC	CASSLNWDRYYGYTF
TRBV2	TRBJ2-2	.	few	TGTGCCAGCAGTCTTGGACGAGCCACCGGGGAGCTGTTTTTT	CASSLGRATGELFF
TRBV9	TRBJ2-1	TRBD2	many	TGTGCCAGCAGCGTAGCGGGACTAGCGGACAATGAGCAGTTCTTC	CASSVAGLADNEQFF
TRBV20-1	TRBJ2-5	.	few	TGCAGTGCCGCCCGCCAAGTCCAAGAGACCCAGTACTTC	CSAARQVQETQYF
TRBV20-1	TRBJ1-6	.	many	TGCAGTGCTATCAGGAGCTCCTATAATTCACCCCTCCACTTT	CSAIRSSYNSPLHF
TRBV20-1	TRBJ2-1	TRBD1	few	TGCAGTGCTCCAGGGGGTATCCACAATGAGCAGTTCTTC	CSAPGGIHNEQFF
TRBV20-1	TRBJ2-1	TRBD2	many	TGCAGTGCCGAGGGGCTAGCGGGAATCAGTATGAACAATGAGCAGTTCTTC	CSAEGLAGISMNNEQFF
TRBV10-3	TRBJ2-1	.	many	TGTGCCATCAGGGACGAATGGGCCTACAATGAGCAGTTCTTC	CAIRDEWAYNEQFF
TRBV5-1	TRBJ2-5	.	many	TGCGCCAGCAGCTTGGAGGTGTACCAAGAGACCCAGTACTTC	CASSLEVYQETQYF
TRBV19	TRBJ2-1	TRBD2	.	TGTGCCAGTAACAAATTCCTAGCGGGAGTGAATCGGGACAATGAGCAGTTCTTC	CASNKFLAGVNRDNEQFF
TRBV21-1	TRBJ2-6	.	many	TGTGCCGGTAACAACGTCCTGACTTTC	CAGNNVLTF
TRBV27	TRBJ1-5	.	many	TGTGCCAGCAGTTGGGGACCGGTTAATCAGCCCCAGCATTTT	CASSWGPVNQPQHF
TRBV20-1	TRBJ2-1	.	many	TGCAGTGCTAAGGCGCTAGCAAGTAACGAGCAGTTCTTC	CSAKALASNEQFF
TRBV12-3/TRBV12-4	TRBJ1-2	TRBD1	many	TGTGCCAGCACTCCCAGGACAGGATACTATGGCTACACCTTC	CASTPRTGYYGYTF